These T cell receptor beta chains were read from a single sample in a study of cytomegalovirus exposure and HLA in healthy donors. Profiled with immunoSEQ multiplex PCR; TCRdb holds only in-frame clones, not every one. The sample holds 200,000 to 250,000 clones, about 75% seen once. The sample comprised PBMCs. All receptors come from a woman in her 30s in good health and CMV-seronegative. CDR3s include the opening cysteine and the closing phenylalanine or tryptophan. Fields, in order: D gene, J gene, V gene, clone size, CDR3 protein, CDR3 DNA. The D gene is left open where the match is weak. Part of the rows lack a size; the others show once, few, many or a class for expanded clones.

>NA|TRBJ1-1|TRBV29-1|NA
CSAWTAVNTEAFF
TGCAGCGCCTGGACAGCTGTGAACACTGAAGCTTTCTTT
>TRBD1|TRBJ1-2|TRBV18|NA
CASSPIAGTGLNYGYTF
TGTGCCAGCTCACCTATCGCCGGGACAGGTCTTAACTATGGCTACACCTTC
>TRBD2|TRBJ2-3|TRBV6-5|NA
CASNLGRGSTDTQYF
TGTGCCAGCAACCTCGGGCGGGGGAGCACAGATACGCAGTATTTT
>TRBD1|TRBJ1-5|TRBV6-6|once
CASRDLGTAYQPQHF
TGTGCCAGCAGGGACCTCGGGACAGCTTATCAGCCCCAGCATTTT
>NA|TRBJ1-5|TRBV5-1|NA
CASSLGGSGQPQHF
TGCGCCAGCAGCTTGGGAGGGTCAGGACAGCCCCAGCATTTT
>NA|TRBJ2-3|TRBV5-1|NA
CASSLKGITDTQYF
TGCGCCAGCAGCCTTAAGGGGATCACAGATACGCAGTATTTT
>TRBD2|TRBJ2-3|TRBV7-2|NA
CASSTRLAGGTDTQYF
TGTGCCAGCAGCACCCGACTAGCGGGGGGTACAGATACGCAGTATTTT
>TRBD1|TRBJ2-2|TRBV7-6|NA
CASSLSGTGYTGELFF
TGTGCCAGCAGCCTTTCCGGGACAGGTTACACCGGGGAGCTGTTTTTT
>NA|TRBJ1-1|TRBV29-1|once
CSVEGQSAEAFF
TGCAGCGTCGAGGGTCAAAGCGCTGAAGCTTTCTTT
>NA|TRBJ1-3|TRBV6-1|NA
CASTTDSGNTIYF
TGTGCCTCTACGACAGACTCTGGAAACACCATATATTTT
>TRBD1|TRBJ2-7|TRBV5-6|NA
CASSWDRGRYEQYF
TGTGCCAGCAGTTGGGACAGGGGAAGGTACGAGCAGTACTTC
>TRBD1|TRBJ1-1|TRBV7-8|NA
CASSLMTGSDTEAFF
TGTGCCAGCAGCTTAATGACAGGGTCGGACACTGAAGCTTTCTTT
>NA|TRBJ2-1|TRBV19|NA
CASTPRGGQNYNEQFF
TGTGCCAGTACCCCGAGGGGGGGCCAAAACTACAATGAGCAGTTCTTC
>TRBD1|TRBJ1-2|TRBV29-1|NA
CSVLTGGNYGYTF
TGCAGCGTGTTAACAGGGGGAAACTATGGCTACACCTTC
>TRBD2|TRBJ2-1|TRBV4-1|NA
CASSQRLAGGNEQFF
TGCGCCAGCAGCCAAAGACTAGCGGGAGGGAATGAGCAGTTCTTC
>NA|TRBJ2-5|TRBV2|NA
CASSELGTETQYF
TGTGCCAGCAGTGAGCTAGGCACAGAGACCCAGTACTTC
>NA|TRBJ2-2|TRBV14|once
CASSHSGNRVGGELFF
TGTGCCAGCAGCCACTCAGGGAATAGGGTTGGCGGGGAGCTGTTTTTT
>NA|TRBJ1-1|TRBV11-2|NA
CASSLEGRTLEAFF
TGTGCCAGCAGCTTAGAGGGCAGAACCCTTGAAGCTTTCTTT
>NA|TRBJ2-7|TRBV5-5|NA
CASSLEGGAYEQYF
TGTGCCAGCAGCTTGGAAGGAGGCGCCTACGAGCAGTACTTC
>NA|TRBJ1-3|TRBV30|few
CAWSVGTGNTIYF
TGTGCCTGGAGTGTCGGTACTGGAAACACCATATATTTT